This TCR beta chain stems from a study of T cells in Graves' hyperthyroidism and ophthalmopathy. The CDR3 totals 15 residues. CDR1 is SGHAT, CDR2 FQNNGV, per germline. Trimming left V 8 bases short and J 2 bases short, with 17 bases between. As concerns this clonotype: The target antigen is unknown.

From RNA transcripts, TCR beta CDR3 regions were amplified. The HTBI primer set was used in a first-round RT-PCR of the TCR CDR3. TCRdb re-derived calls from the multiplex PCR reads in MiXCR, one entry per CDR3 protein. The data show 600,000 to 700,000 distinct CDR3 sequences, with roughly 14% seen just once and around 4.5% held by the top ten. Study outcomes and limitations: A 13 V-J signature model discriminated ophthalmopathy versus stable hyperthyroidism.

The chain couples TRBV11-2 to TRBJ2-3; D remains ambiguous. This receptor was obtained from a middle-aged woman with Graves' ophthalmopathy. Sequenced material: blood. The CDR3 sequence is CASGFARSVTDTQYF. For the CDR3, the DNA is TGTGCCAGCGGATTTGCCCGGTCGGTCACAGATACGCAGTATTTT.